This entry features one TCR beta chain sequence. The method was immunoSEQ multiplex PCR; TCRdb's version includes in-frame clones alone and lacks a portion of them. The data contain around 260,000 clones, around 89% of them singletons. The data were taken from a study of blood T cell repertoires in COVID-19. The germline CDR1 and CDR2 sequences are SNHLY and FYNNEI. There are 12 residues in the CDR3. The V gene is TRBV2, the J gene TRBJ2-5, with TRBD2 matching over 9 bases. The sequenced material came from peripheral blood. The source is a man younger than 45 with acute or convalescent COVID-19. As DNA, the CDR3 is TGTGCTGCGCGGGGGGGCTCCGAGGCCCAGTACTTC. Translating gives CAARGGSEAQYF.